This TCR beta chain was identified during a study of cytomegalovirus exposure and HLA in healthy donors (dated by TCRdb to about 2017). About the investigation overall: The 700 or so repertoires of the first cohort and the 95 to 150 validation repertoires were produced on the same platform, according to a later analysis. The study aimed to test whether cataloging public T cell receptors could reveal signatures of past pathogen exposure. A separate validation cohort of about 110 different subjects was used in addition to the approximately 610-subject first cohort. The study combined high-throughput TCR immunosequencing, statistical association of individual TCRs with disease status, and machine learning to predict cytomegalovirus infection status. What the work shows at the level of the full study, not this receptor alone: The study gave a list of roughly 150 TCR beta chains associated with cytomegalovirus. The validation cohort had no HLA typing available for a later analysis, so co-occurrence within that cohort was assessed over all 120 or so repertoires. The classifier was reported to diagnose cytomegalovirus status with high specificity and sensitivity in both the original and validation cohorts. In vitro tests confirmed that a few of the cytomegalovirus-associated TCR beta chains recognize cytomegalovirus antigens. The authors suggested that the approach could potentially be generalized to other disease states and immunological phenotypes. Subsequent analysis determined that TCRs grouped into clusters in the first cohort also showed a tendency toward co-occurrence across the 120 or so validation repertoires, and approximately 94% of cluster scores exceeded 0. Most TCR sequences were observed very rarely across donors, whereas some public TCRs were present in many individuals.

The donors were included in the validation cohort of roughly 130 subjects, a group kept apart from the roughly 700-subject first cohort. In regard to this clone: Its target antigen remains unknown. No much larger clonotype is one base removed from it; base qualities were not supplied.

Including the terminal cysteine and phenylalanine, the CDR3 comprises 11 residues. The retained sequence is limited to the CDR3, 33 bases, with the frame set at the first base. The germline V gene (reference sequence) supplies CDR1 GTSNPN and CDR2 SVGIG. V is reduced by 2 bases and J by 11 bases, leaving a spacing of 12 bases between them. The library was prepared using the immunoSEQ multiplex PCR assay. Under the source paper's analysis protocol: A statistical classification framework was developed to diagnose cytomegalovirus status using the catalog of TCR beta chain sequences. TCRdb re-hosts the immuneACCESS table, in-frame sequences only. Its copies lack some clones; in the studies checked, an unresolved V gene accounts for under half of them, and the cause for the rest is not known. V and J calls and clone size are those listed in that table; D and trimming were worked out from the DNA. The sample has 100,000 to 150,000 clones on record, 89% of them singletons. Together, the top ten hold about 1.1% of the sample.

The source material was PBMCs. Rearrangement joined TRBV30 to TRBJ2-5; TRBD2 is perhaps the D gene, given 5 matching bases. This TCR was sampled from a woman between 18 and 29 years old in good health and CMV-seronegative. The encoded CDR3 is CAWSPGSGQYF. The nucleotide sequence reads TGTGCCTGGAGTCCGGGGTCGGGGCAGTACTTC. With all but the CDR3 taken from the reference TRBV30 and TRBJ2-5 genes, the full variable domain is: SQTIHQWPATLVQPVGSPLSLECTVEGTSNPNLYWYRQAAGRGLQLLFYSVGIGQISSEVPQNLSASRPQDRQFILSSKKLLLSDSGFYLCAWSPGSGQYFGPGTRLLVL.